This TCR beta chain was captured by sequencing in a study of OX40 agonist ivuxolimab in advanced cancers. Looking at the study overall: The study treated patients with ivuxolimab, an agonistic anti-OX40 (CD134) antibody. Study-level results: Among T cells, CD8+ cells averaged more expanded clones than CD4+ cells.

Blood samples were obtained at baseline, cycle 4 day 1, and cycle 7 day 1. CDR3 length: 15 residues. The V end lost 2 bases, the J end lost 2 bases, and 10 bases lay between the germline ends. The germline gives CDR1 SGDLS, CDR2 YYNGEE. The protocol was immunoSEQ multiplex PCR, while the TCRdb copy is restricted to in-frame clones and leaves out a portion. The sample holds over 30,000 clones; around nine tenths are singletons and the top ten take 36%. Comments on this clone: Its antigen is not identified.

This TCR was recovered from an adult with an advanced solid tumor such as melanoma, head and neck, liver or kidney cancer. Here the sequenced sample was CD4+ or CD8+ T cells sorted from blood, taken in a trial of the OX40 agonist ivuxolimab. The rearrangement joins TRBV9 to TRBJ1-4; perhaps TRBD1 as D (5 bases). CDR3 nucleotides: TGTGCCAGCAGCGTTTTCGGGGGGACTAATGAAAAACTGTTTTTT. Protein sequence: CASSVFGGTNEKLFF.